A single TCR beta chain is shown here with its context. This record comes from a study of blood T cell repertoires in COVID-19. About the study: Sources were T cells, B-cell-depleted T cells, or PBMCs; the material itself was cDNA or gDNA.

The length of the CDR3 is 14 residues. Germline V gene data show CDR1 as SGHRS and CDR2 as YFSETQ. V lost 0 bases and J 6 bases, leaving 12 bases between the germline ends. Authors' data handling: Researchers report that nucleated cell counts were estimated from reference gene primer amplification. Profiled with immunoSEQ multiplex PCR; TCRdb holds only in-frame clones, not every one. For V, J and clone size, that table is used; D and trimming come from the DNA. The data hold 130,000 to 150,000 clones, with approximately 83% observed a single time. Sequencing was carried out using peripheral blood. The sequence was obtained from an older woman with COVID-19, enrolled during active disease. The chain recombines TRBV5-1 with TRBJ1-1; no reliable D call. The CDR3, as DNA: TGCGCCAGCAGCTTGGCCGGGGATAGAGCTGAAGCTTTCTTT. Protein: CASSLAGDRAEAFF.